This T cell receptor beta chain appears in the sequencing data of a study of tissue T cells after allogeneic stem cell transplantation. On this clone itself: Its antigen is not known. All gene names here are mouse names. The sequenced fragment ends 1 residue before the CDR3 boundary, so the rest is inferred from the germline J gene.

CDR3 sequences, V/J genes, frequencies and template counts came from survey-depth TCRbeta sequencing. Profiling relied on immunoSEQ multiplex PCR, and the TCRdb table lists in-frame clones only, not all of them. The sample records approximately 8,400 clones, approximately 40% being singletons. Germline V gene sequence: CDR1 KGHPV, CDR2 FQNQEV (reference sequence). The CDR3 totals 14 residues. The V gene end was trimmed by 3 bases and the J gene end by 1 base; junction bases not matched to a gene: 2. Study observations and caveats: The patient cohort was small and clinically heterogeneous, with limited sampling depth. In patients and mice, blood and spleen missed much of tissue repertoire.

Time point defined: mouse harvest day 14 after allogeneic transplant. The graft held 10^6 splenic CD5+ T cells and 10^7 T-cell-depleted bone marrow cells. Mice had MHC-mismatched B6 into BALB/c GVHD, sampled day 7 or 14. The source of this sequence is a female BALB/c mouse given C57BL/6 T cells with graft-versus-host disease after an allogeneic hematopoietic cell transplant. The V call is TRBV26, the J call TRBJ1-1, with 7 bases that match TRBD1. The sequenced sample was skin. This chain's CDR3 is CASSLQGRNTEVFF. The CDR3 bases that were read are TGTGCCAGCAGTCTACAGGGGAGGAACACAGAAGTCTTC.